This is a list of T cell receptor beta chains from one sample in a study of T cell repertoires in aging, cancer and after chemotherapy. From the multiplex PCR reads, TCRdb called clonotypes with MiXCR, one entry per CDR3 protein. The top ten hold 2.5% to 4% of the sample, which has some 11,000 distinct CDR3 sequences, over 25% seen once. The sample consisted of blood. The source of these receptors is a human donor in good health. Both conserved end residues are part of each CDR3. Each record gives: J gene, CDR3 length, clone size, V gene, D gene, CDR3 DNA, CDR3 protein. A D gene is named only where the DNA matches it firmly. Clone sizes are given selectively: once, few, many, or a class where the clone is expanded.

TRBJ1-2	15	NA	TRBV7-9	NA	TGTGCCAGCAGCTTAGACGGGGCAGGATCCTATGGCTACACCTTC	CASSLDGAGSYGYTF
TRBJ2-3	12	NA	TRBV6-4	TRBD2	TGTGCCAGCAGTGAAACTAGCGGGGTTGTGTATTTT	CASSETSGVVYF
TRBJ1-2	13	NA	TRBV6-1	NA	TGTGCCAGCAGTGAGGGGGTTACCTATGGCTACACCTTC	CASSEGVTYGYTF
TRBJ2-7	11	medium-sized	TRBV19	NA	TGTGCCAGTAGTATAGGGGTCGAGCAGTACTTC	CASSIGVEQYF
TRBJ1-2	13	few	TRBV6-5	TRBD1	TGTGCCAGCAGGGGACAGGGGGCGAGTGGCTACACCTTC	CASRGQGASGYTF
TRBJ1-5	15	NA	TRBV27	NA	TGTGCCAGCAGTTTAGGGGGAAATAGCAATCAGCCCCAGCATTTT	CASSLGGNSNQPQHF
TRBJ1-6	15	few	TRBV6-2/TRBV6-3	TRBD1	TGTGCCAGCAGTTACTTAGACAGGGGGTATTCACCCCTCCACTTT	CASSYLDRGYSPLHF
TRBJ2-7	15	NA	TRBV6-5	NA	TGTGCCAGCAAACTAGTTCTGGGAGGTTTCAACGAGCAGTACTTC	CASKLVLGGFNEQYF
TRBJ2-7	16	NA	TRBV12-3/TRBV12-4	NA	TGTGCCAGCAGTTTATCCTGGCAGGGAAATATCTACGAGCAGTACTTC	CASSLSWQGNIYEQYF
TRBJ1-6	15	NA	TRBV6-1	TRBD1	TGTGCCAGCAGTTACGTGGCAGGGGGTAATTTACCCCTCCACTTT	CASSYVAGGNLPLHF
TRBJ1-1	12	few	TRBV11-3	NA	TGTGCCAGCAGCCCACAGGGTTTAGAAGCTTTCTTT	CASSPQGLEAFF
TRBJ1-2	12	medium-sized	TRBV29-1	NA	TGCAGCGTGCTGGGCCTCCCCTATGGCTACACCTTC	CSVLGLPYGYTF
TRBJ1-2	13	few	TRBV30	NA	TGTGCCTGGAGTAGGAGGCAAAACTATGGCTACACCTTC	CAWSRRQNYGYTF
TRBJ1-3	15	few	TRBV11-3	NA	TGTGCCAGCAGCTTTGGTGTGGGCTCTGGAAACACCATATATTTT	CASSFGVGSGNTIYF
TRBJ1-2	12	NA	TRBV6-2/TRBV6-3	NA	TGTGCCAGCCTCGACAGATCCTATGGCTACACCTTC	CASLDRSYGYTF
TRBJ1-6	14	NA	TRBV6-1	TRBD1	TGTGCCAGCAGTTATACGGGACAGGATTCACCCCTCCACTTT	CASSYTGQDSPLHF
TRBJ2-7	11	NA	TRBV11-2	NA	TGTGCCAACAGCTTTCTACACGAGCAGTACTTC	CANSFLHEQYF
TRBJ2-7	13	few	TRBV19	NA	TGTGCCAGTAGCGGGAGAGAGTCCTACGAGCAGTACTTC	CASSGRESYEQYF
TRBJ2-7	13	medium-sized	TRBV29-1	TRBD2	TGCAGCGTTGTTGAGCGGGAGAAATACGAGCAGTACTTC	CSVVEREKYEQYF
TRBJ1-2	12	NA	TRBV14	NA	TGTGCCAGCAGCCAAAACAACTATGGCTACACCTTC	CASSQNNYGYTF
TRBJ1-5	16	few	TRBV6-1	NA	TGTGCCAGCAGTGAGTATAAGGCCCTTAGCAATCAGCCCCAGCATTTT	CASSEYKALSNQPQHF
TRBJ1-4	18	few	TRBV13	NA	TGTGCCAGCGGATACTACTTCCACGGACGGGCAACTAATGAAAAACTGTTTTTT	CASGYYFHGRATNEKLFF
TRBJ2-1	14	once	TRBV24-1	NA	TGTGCCACTTCAACAGGGAGCTCCTACAATGAGCAGTTCTTC	CATSTGSSYNEQFF
TRBJ2-5	16	NA	TRBV20-1	NA	TGCAGTGCTAGAGACCTCGATCGGTGGGAGGCAGGGACCCAGTACTTC	CSARDLDRWEAGTQYF
TRBJ1-2	12	few	TRBV6-1	NA	TGTGCCAGCAGTGAAGCGCTGATTGGCTACACCTTC	CASSEALIGYTF
TRBJ1-2	17	NA	TRBV6-1	TRBD1	TGTGCCAGCAGTGGTACCGGGACAGGGAGGCGCCCCTATGGCTACACCTTC	CASSGTGTGRRPYGYTF
TRBJ2-7	15	NA	TRBV5-6	TRBD1	TGTGCCAGCAGCGGAGGGACAGGGGGCGTAGACGAGCAGTACTTC	CASSGGTGGVDEQYF
TRBJ2-7	15	few	TRBV10-3	TRBD2	TGTGCCATCGCCCCCACCGGGGGACTAGCCTACGAGCAGTACTTC	CAIAPTGGLAYEQYF
TRBJ2-1	14	NA	TRBV7-6	NA	TGTGCCAGCAGTGGACAGAGCTCCTACAATGAGCAGTTCTTC	CASSGQSSYNEQFF
TRBJ2-1	12	NA	TRBV27	NA	TGTGCCAGCAGTTTAATCGGGGGTGAGCAGTTCTTC	CASSLIGGEQFF
TRBJ2-7	16	NA	TRBV27	TRBD2	TGTGCCATCAGTGAAGTGGAGCGGGGAACTCCCTACGAGCAGTACTTC	CAISEVERGTPYEQYF
TRBJ1-2	13	medium-sized	TRBV19	NA	TGTGCCAGTAAGAGGACAGCTAACTATGGCTACACCTTC	CASKRTANYGYTF
TRBJ2-5	17	few	TRBV7-2	TRBD2	TGTGCCAGCAGCTTAGACTCGACTAGCGGGGGAGGGGAGACCCAGTACTTC	CASSLDSTSGGGETQYF
TRBJ1-5	17	few	TRBV27	NA	TGTGCCAGCAGTGCCTACGGGACGGCATATAGCAATCAGCCCCAGCATTTT	CASSAYGTAYSNQPQHF
TRBJ2-1	15	few	TRBV6-2/TRBV6-3	TRBD2	TGTGCCAGCAATGAGGGACTAGCGGCCCACAATGAGCAGTTCTTC	CASNEGLAAHNEQFF
TRBJ1-2	17	NA	TRBV27	NA	TGTGCCAGTGGATCAAGGGGCCCCAAACTTAATAACTATGGCTACACCTTC	CASGSRGPKLNNYGYTF
TRBJ2-7	11	NA	TRBV5-1	NA	TGCGCCAGCAGCTCGGACTACGAGCAGTACTTC	CASSSDYEQYF
TRBJ2-5	14	medium-sized	TRBV29-1	NA	TGCAGCGTTGTCCGCCGGACCGAACAAGAGACCCAGTACTTC	CSVVRRTEQETQYF
TRBJ2-7	15	NA	TRBV6-2/TRBV6-3	NA	TGTGCCAGCAGTTACGGGCCCGAAAGCTCCTACGAGCAGTACTTC	CASSYGPESSYEQYF
TRBJ2-3	15	NA	TRBV20-1	NA	TGCAGTGCTAGAGGATTCCAATCTAGCACAGATACGCAGTATTTT	CSARGFQSSTDTQYF
TRBJ2-1	15	medium-sized	TRBV29-1	TRBD2	TGCAGCGTTGCACTAGCGGGAGGGTCTATAACTGAGCAGTTCTTC	CSVALAGGSITEQFF
TRBJ1-1	13	NA	TRBV20-1	NA	TGCAGTGCTAGAGATACCCTGAACACTGAAGCTTTCTTT	CSARDTLNTEAFF
TRBJ2-3	17	NA	TRBV19	TRBD1	TGTGCCAGTAGTATAGGGGCCCATAGGACAGGTAAAGATACGCAGTATTTT	CASSIGAHRTGKDTQYF
TRBJ2-1	15	NA	TRBV12-3/TRBV12-4	NA	TGTGCCAGCAGTTTGGGGGGTGCCCCTTACAATGAGCAGTTCTTC	CASSLGGAPYNEQFF
TRBJ2-3	14	NA	TRBV6-5	NA	TGTGCCATCAGGACGGACTTAAGCACAGATACGCAGTATTTT	CAIRTDLSTDTQYF
TRBJ2-4	13	medium-sized	TRBV11-3	NA	TGTGCCAGCAGCTTAGATAACACTTTGCCGACGTACTTC	CASSLDNTLPTYF
TRBJ1-5	15	few	TRBV30	NA	TGTGCCTGGAGTCGTCAGGGGAGTTTAAATCAGCCCCAGCATTTT	CAWSRQGSLNQPQHF
TRBJ1-4	15	medium-sized	TRBV11-3	NA	TGTGCCAGCAGCTTAGGACAGACCTCGAATGAAAAACTGTTTTTT	CASSLGQTSNEKLFF
TRBJ1-5	13	few	TRBV30	TRBD1	TGTGCCTGGAGTCGACAGGGAAATCAGCCCCAGCATTTT	CAWSRQGNQPQHF
TRBJ1-2	13	few	TRBV11-3	NA	TGTGCCAGCAGCTTATCCCAGAACTATGGCTACACCTTC	CASSLSQNYGYTF
TRBJ1-2	13	few	TRBV19	NA	TGTGCCAGTAACACTGGGGGTGGCTATGGCTACACCTTC	CASNTGGGYGYTF
TRBJ1-5	15	few	TRBV30	NA	TGTGCCTGGAGTAGGGCAGGCCCTGTTTATCAGCCCCAGCATTTT	CAWSRAGPVYQPQHF
TRBJ2-3	17	NA	TRBV6-6	TRBD2	TGTGCCAGCAGTTACTTCCAAGGACTAGCGGGCACAGATACGCAGTATTTT	CASSYFQGLAGTDTQYF
TRBJ1-3	16	NA	TRBV4-3	NA	TGCGCCAGCAGCCAAGGGACACCAAGTTCTGGAAACACCATATATTTT	CASSQGTPSSGNTIYF
TRBJ2-7	14	medium-sized	TRBV6-5	TRBD1	TGTGCCAGCAGTTACTCGGGACAGGGCTACGAGCAGTACTTC	CASSYSGQGYEQYF
TRBJ2-7	16	few	TRBV6-5	TRBD1	TGTGCCAGCAGTCGTAGGACACAGGGGACCCACTACGAGCAGTACTTC	CASSRRTQGTHYEQYF